This T cell receptor beta chain derives from a study of beta chain features in type 1 diabetes. General study findings and limits: Moderate but significant shortening of TCRB CDR3s was recorded in all four CD4+ subsets from Type 1 diabetes patients.

Germline-derived CDR1 and CDR2 are SGHTA and FQGNSA. V lost 4 bases, J lost 7 bases, and 22 bases lay in between. The CDR3 runs 16 residues. The entirety of the isolated RNA underwent reverse transcription, so expressed TCRB transcripts were sequenced. Clones were sequenced by immunoSEQ multiplex PCR, and TCRdb holds only the in-frame ones, with some missing. The sample has around 340,000 clones, around 8.5% seen once. Turning to this clone: Its cognate antigen is unknown.

The chain carries TRBV7-2 and TRBJ1-2; D might be TRBD1 (6 bases). Sequences were obtained from central memory CD4+ T cells from blood. This receptor was obtained from a man under 40 with type 1 diabetes. The CDR3 loop reads CASSYLGGGPTGGYTF. DNA of the CDR3: TGTGCCAGCAGCTATTTAGGTGGGGGCCCTACTGGTGGCTACACCTTC.